This TCR beta chain was found in a study of blood T cell repertoires in COVID-19 (dated by TCRdb to the early 2020s). For the study in its entirety: Samples from collaborators originated in the United States, Italy and Spain and spanned both the acute and convalescent phases of COVID-19. Where available, HLA class I and class II types were taken from metadata supplied by the sample provider and were not determined by assay-based typing. The samples were drawn from the first 160 participants of the ongoing ImmuneRACE study and from 1,254 subjects provided by 6 global collaborators. The sample metadata nearly always contained a de-identified subject ID, COVID-19 status, age in years and sex. The prospective study material was composed of cDNA or gDNA derived from T cells, B-cell-depleted T cells, or PBMCs. The dataset comprised deeply sampled blood TCRbeta repertoires from subjects exposed to, actively infected with, or recovered from COVID-19. A freely available public database, intended as a resource for researchers studying the immune response to SARS-CoV-2, is where the repertoires were released.

Collaborating institutions collected whole blood in K2EDTA tubes following their own protocols. For TCRbeta analysis, collaborators shipped samples as frozen whole blood, isolated PBMCs, or DNA extracted from either of those sample types. The immunoSEQ Assay, a bias-controlled multiplex PCR, was used to amplify TCRbeta CDR3 regions from genomic DNA. The original methods were these. The number of nucleated cells in each sample was estimated by amplification of reference gene primers within the assay. To quantify the absolute abundance of each unique TCRbeta CDR3 rearrangement, sequence reads were collapsed and filtered. For each sample, productive Simpson clonality was calculated by taking the square root of Simpson's diversity index across productive rearrangements. What TCRdb holds here is the immuneACCESS table cut down to in-frame rearrangements. Part of the clones is not present; checked against another copy, under half of the missing clones reflect an unresolved V gene, and the others are unexplained. Clonal size and the V and J genes are those of that table, whereas D and trimming came from the DNA. In all, the sample holds fewer than 120,000 clones, and about 72% of those were seen once. The top ten constitute approximately 8% of the sample.

Note on this clone: The antigen it recognizes is unknown. No much larger clone exists at a distance of one base, and base qualities are not known.

The cysteine opens and the phenylalanine closes a CDR3 of 11 amino acids. Only CDR3 DNA is held: 33 bases, read in frame from base 1. V loses 10 bases, J loses 6 bases, and the germline ends lie 12 bases apart. According to the germline V gene (reference sequence), CDR1 reads LNHDA and CDR2 reads SQIVND. What the authors observed across the whole study: The amount of clinical and demographic metadata varied by source and participant and was provided uncurated.

The V and J genes are TRBV19 and TRBJ1-2; the D gene is not confidently resolved. The sequence was obtained from a woman aged 55-70 years with acute or convalescent COVID-19. Sequencing used peripheral blood. The nucleotides are TGTGCCAATACTCCCAGGAATGGCTACACCTTC. It specifies CANTPRNGYTF.